What follows are 9 T cell receptor beta chains derived from one specimen sequenced in a study of identical twins. MiXCR was run by TCRdb on the 5' RACE reads, yielding one entry per CDR3 protein. The sample carries hundreds of thousands of distinct CDR3 sequences, more than 9% recorded once. A further study also used this sample, focusing on yellow fever vaccine responses in identical twins.

Material for sequencing was PBMCs. Receptors were obtained from a woman between 18 and 29 years old in good health.

Ten or more counts support this clonotype. This rearrangement joins TRBV7-2 to TRBJ1-1; D is ambiguous. The V gene lost 4 bases and the J gene lost 2 bases, with 14 bases spanning the gap. Per the germline V gene, CDR1 is SGHTA and CDR2 is FQGNSA. CDR3 length: 15 residues. DNA of the CDR3: TGTGCCAGCAGCTCAGGACCGGGGTTAAACACTGAAGCTTTCTTT. The encoded protein is CASSSGPGLNTEAFF.

This clonotype was counted between two and nine times. The chain has TRBV28 and TRBJ2-7, with TRBD2 identical over 14 bases. The CDR3 covers 18 residues. V dropped 6 bases and J dropped 1; count of bases not matched to a gene: 11. Germline assignment: CDR1 MDHEN and CDR2 SYDVKM. The CDR3: CASSPQPGLAGESYEQYV. CDR3 coding DNA: TGTGCCAGCAGCCCACAACCGGGACTAGCGGGGGAATCCTACGAGCAGTACGTC.

The chain links TRBV5-1 to TRBJ2-2; D is perhaps TRBD2 (6 bases). The CDR3 consists of 15 residues. Germline CDR1 reads SGHRS; CDR2 reads YFSETQ. Trimming shortened V by 4 bases and J by 4 bases, and 14 bases separated the two germline ends. The CDR3 DNA sequence: TGCGCCAGCAGCGCGGGATCGAGTCGCACCGGGGAGCTGTTTTTT. Translated: CASSAGSSRTGELFF.

This clonotype came up a few times. This sequence joins TRBV7-2 and TRBJ1-2, with a tentative D call TRBD1 (5 bases). Per germline, CDR1 SGHTA and CDR2 FQGNSA. With 5 bases removed from V and 2 bases from J, the gap between germline ends came to 15 bases. CDR3 size: 15 residues. The DNA of the CDR3 is TGTGCCAGCAGCCCGAGGGGAAACCTAAACTATGGCTACACCTTC. Its translation: CASSPRGNLNYGYTF.

The sample holds a few counts of this clonotype. The rearrangement links TRBV28 to TRBJ2-7; D is ambiguous. The CDR3 length is 12 residues. V lost 6 bases and J 1 base, leaving 7 bases between the germline ends. Germline CDR1 MDHEN, CDR2 SYDVKM. The CDR3 bases are TGTGCCAGCAGCTGGGTGTCCTACGAGCAGTACTTC. As protein: CASSWVSYEQYF.

At least ten counts were recorded for this clonotype. The chain joins TRBV24-1 to TRBJ1-3; D is ambiguous. With 2 bases removed from V and 3 bases from J, the gap between germline ends came to 10 bases. Germline V CDR1 and CDR2: KGHDR, SFDVKD. This CDR3 contains 15 residues. The CDR3 nucleotides are TGTGCCACCAGTGATTCACAACATTTTGGAAACACCATATATTTT. Protein product: CATSDSQHFGNTIYF.

The chain has TRBV14 and TRBJ2-1; TRBD1 is a possible D gene (5 bases). CDR3 size: 15 residues. Germline assignment: CDR1 SGHDN and CDR2 FVKESK. Deletions cut 0 bases from V and 9 bases from J, with 15 bases between. The CDR3 DNA is TGTGCCAGCAGCCAAGACCAGGGTACGGTCGGTGAGCAGTTCTTC. Its translation is CASSQDQGTVGEQFF. The entire variable domain, with the rest obtained from reference TRBV14 and TRBJ2-1, is as follows: EAGVTQFPSHSVIEKGQTVTLRCDPISGHDNLYWYRRVMGKEIKFLLHFVKESKQDESGMPNNRFLAERTGGTYSTLKVQPAELEDSGVYFCASSQDQGTVGEQFFGPGTRLTVL.

The chain employs TRBV11-2 and TRBJ1-1; D call uncertain. The V gene lost 5 bases and the J gene lost 8 bases, with 15 bases spanning the gap. CDR1 and CDR2 (germline): SGHAT, FQNNGV. The CDR3 is 13 amino acids. The CDR3 here is CASSPGPTREAFF. CDR3 in DNA: TGTGCCAGCAGCCCCGGGCCAACGAGGGAAGCTTTCTTT.

The chain joins TRBV7-6 to TRBJ2-7, with TRBD1 identical over 8 bases. V lost 1 base, J lost 2 bases, and 7 bases stayed unmatched. The CDR3 spans 16 residues. Looked up from germline, CDR1 is SGHVS and CDR2 is FNYEAQ. CDR3 DNA sequence: TGTGCCAGCAGCTTAGTGCCTGGACAGGGCCCCTACGAGCAGTACTTC. This gives the protein CASSLVPGQGPYEQYF. Drawing the rest from reference TRBV7-6 and TRBJ2-7, the complete variable domain is GAGVSQSPRYKVTKRGQDVALRCDPISGHVSLYWYRQALGQGPEFLTYFNYEAQQDKSGLPNDRFSAERPEGSISTLTIQRTEQRDSAMYRCASSLVPGQGPYEQYFGPGTRLTVT.